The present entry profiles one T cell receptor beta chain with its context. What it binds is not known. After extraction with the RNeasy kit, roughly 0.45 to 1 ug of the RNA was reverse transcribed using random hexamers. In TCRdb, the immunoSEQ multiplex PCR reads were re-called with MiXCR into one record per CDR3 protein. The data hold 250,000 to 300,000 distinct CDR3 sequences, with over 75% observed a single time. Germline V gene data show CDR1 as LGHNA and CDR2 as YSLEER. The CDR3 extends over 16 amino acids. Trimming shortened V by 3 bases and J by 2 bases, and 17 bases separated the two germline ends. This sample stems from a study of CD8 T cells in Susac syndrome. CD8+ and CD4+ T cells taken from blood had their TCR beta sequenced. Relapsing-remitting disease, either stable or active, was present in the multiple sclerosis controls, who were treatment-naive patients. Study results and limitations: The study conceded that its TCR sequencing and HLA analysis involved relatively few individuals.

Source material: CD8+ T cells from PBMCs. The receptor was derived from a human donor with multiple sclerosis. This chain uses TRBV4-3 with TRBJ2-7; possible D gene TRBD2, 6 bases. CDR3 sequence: CASSQGWAGSAYEQYF. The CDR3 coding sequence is TGCGCCAGCAGCCAGGGTTGGGCGGGGTCAGCCTACGAGCAGTACTTC.